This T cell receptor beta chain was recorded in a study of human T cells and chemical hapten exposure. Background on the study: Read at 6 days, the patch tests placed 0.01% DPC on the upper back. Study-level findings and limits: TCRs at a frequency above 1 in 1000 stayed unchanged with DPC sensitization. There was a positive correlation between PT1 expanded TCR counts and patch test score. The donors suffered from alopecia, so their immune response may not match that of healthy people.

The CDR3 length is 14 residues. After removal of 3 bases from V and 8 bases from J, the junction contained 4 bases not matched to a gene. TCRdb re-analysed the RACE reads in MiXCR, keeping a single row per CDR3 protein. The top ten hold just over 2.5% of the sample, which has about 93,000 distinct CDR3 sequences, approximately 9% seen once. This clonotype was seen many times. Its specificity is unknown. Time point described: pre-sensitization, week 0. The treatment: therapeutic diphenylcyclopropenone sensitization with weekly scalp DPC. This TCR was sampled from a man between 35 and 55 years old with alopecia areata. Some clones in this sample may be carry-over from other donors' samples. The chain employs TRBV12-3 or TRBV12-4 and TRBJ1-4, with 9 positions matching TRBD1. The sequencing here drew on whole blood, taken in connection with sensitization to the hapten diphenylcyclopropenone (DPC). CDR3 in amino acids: CASSFGTGKEKLFF. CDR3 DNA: TGTGCCAGCAGTTTTGGGACAGGGAAAGAAAAACTGTTTTTT.